This TCR beta chain is drawn from a study of shared clonotypes between healthy human individuals. Germline assignment: CDR1 SGHTA and CDR2 FQGTGA. The CDR3 covers 17 residues. V trimming: 1 base; J trimming: 3 bases; junction bases outside the gene matches: 5. To note about this clone: Its antigen is still unknown.

General study findings and limits: Only blood was sampled; tissue repertoires likely differ.

Loaded into unsorted PBMC replicate PCRs was roughly 300 ng DNA, some 30,000 T cell genomes. The assay was immunoSEQ multiplex PCR, and TCRdb's table has in-frame clones only and misses some. The sample yields about 470,000 clones, roughly three quarters seen once. Sample: PBMCs. The receptor was isolated from a woman in her thirties or forties in good health. Some clones in this sample may be carry-over from other donors' samples. The chain has TRBV7-3 and TRBJ2-1, with TRBD2 matching over 11 bases. The CDR3 loop is CASSLNEGTSGYNEQFF. For the CDR3, the DNA is TGTGCCAGCAGCTTAAACGAAGGGACTAGCGGCTACAATGAGCAGTTCTTC.